Below are 17 T cell receptor beta chains sequenced from a single sample in a study of T cell changes during pregnancy in multiple sclerosis. Here immunoSEQ multiplex PCR was the method, and the copy in TCRdb shows in-frame clones only, minus some. The table lists tens of thousands of clones, about 89% of them singletons. Material: peripheral blood, obtained after pregnancy. The receptors derive from a female donor with multiple sclerosis, enrolled in a pregnancy study.

The rearrangement uses TRBV7-3 and TRBJ1-1; no clear D. V was cut by 5 bases and J by 0 bases, with 7 bases left in between. The CDR3 loop spans 13 amino acids. CDR1 SGHTA and CDR2 FQGTGA come from the germline V gene. The CDR3 sequence: CASSTTMNTEAFF. The CDR3 coding sequence is TGTGCCAGCAGCACTACCATGAACACTGAAGCTTTCTTT.

The sample holds a few counts of this clone. The chain couples TRBV19 to TRBJ1-1, with TRBD1 as a possible D gene (6 bases). V lost 4 bases and J 4 bases, leaving 16 bases between the germline ends. From germline, CDR1 is LNHDA and CDR2 SQIVND (reference sequence). This CDR3 has 15 amino acids. CDR3 amino acids: CASSSWQGMGTEAFF. The CDR3 coding sequence is TGTGCCAGTAGTAGTTGGCAGGGGATGGGCACTGAAGCTTTCTTT.

This clone appeared a few times. This sequence joins TRBV5-1 and TRBJ2-1; 11 bases match TRBD2. Germline values: CDR1 SGHRS, CDR2 YFSETQ. This CDR3 spans 15 amino acids. Trimming took 4 bases from V and 5 from J; bases not matched to a gene: 5. The CDR3 bases are TGCGCCAGCAGCCGTAGCGGGGGGGCCAACAATGAGCAGTTCTTC. Its translation: CASSRSGGANNEQFF.

The V and J genes are TRBV5-4 and TRBJ1-1; D is possibly TRBD1 (6 bases). V dropped 0 bases and J dropped 6 bases, with 18 bases sitting between them. CDR1 and CDR2 from the germline V gene are SGHNT and YYREEE (reference sequence). This CDR3 contains 16 residues. CDR3 sequence (DNA): TGTGCCAGCAGCTTGGGTTTGGGGGCGCGGATGCCTGAAGCTTTCTTT. Protein sequence: CASSLGLGARMPEAFF.

The chain employs TRBV6-6 and TRBJ2-7; D gene uncertain. The CDR3 length is 13 residues. Germline V gene sequence: CDR1 MNHNY, CDR2 SVGAGI (reference sequence). V lost 4 bases, J lost 5 bases, and 12 bases lay in between. CDR3 coding DNA: TGTGCCAGCAGTTCCCTAGAGCAAGACGAGCAGTACTTC. Its protein is CASSSLEQDEQYF.

This sequence joins TRBV5-1 and TRBJ2-5, with a weak D call TRBD1 (5 bases). Germline V lookup: CDR1 SGHRS, CDR2 YFSETQ. The length of the CDR3 is 14 residues. The V and J ends lost 0 bases and 5 bases respectively, with 11 bases between them. CDR3 DNA: TGCGCCAGCAGCTTGGCCAGGGCGAAGGAGACCCAGTACTTC. This gives the protein CASSLARAKETQYF.

V and J are TRBV29-1 and TRBJ1-4, with 9 bases lining up with TRBD1. Germline V gives CDR1 SQVTM, CDR2 ANQGSEA. V lost 6 bases and J lost 8; bases outside the gene matches: 7. The CDR3 consists of 13 residues. The CDR3: CSVVPGQGEKLFF. CDR3 sequence (DNA): TGCAGCGTCGTTCCGGGACAGGGAGAAAAACTGTTTTTT.

The V gene is TRBV7-2, the J gene TRBJ2-6; D gene uncertain. Germline V gives CDR1 SGHTA, CDR2 FQGNSA. Trimming pared 6 bases from V and 2 bases from J, leaving 14 bases between. The CDR3 spans 16 residues. CDR3: CASRSDIAAGANVLTF. DNA of the CDR3: TGTGCCAGCAGATCAGACATTGCTGCTGGGGCCAACGTCCTGACTTTC.

The rearrangement joins TRBV6-1 to TRBJ2-7; 9 bases agree with TRBD2. Germline assignment: CDR1 MNHNS and CDR2 SASEGT. The CDR3 extends over 15 amino acids. V was clipped by 3 bases and J by 2 bases; unmatched bases: 5. The CDR3 is CASSDSSGGPYEQYF. DNA for the CDR3: TGTGCCAGCAGTGATAGTAGCGGGGGCCCCTACGAGCAGTACTTC.

This rearrangement joins TRBV6-1 to TRBJ2-5; unclear D gene. This CDR3 has 12 amino acids. V lost 5 bases to trimming and J lost 5 bases, with 9 bases between them. CDR1 MNHNS and CDR2 SASEGT come from the germline V gene. The CDR3 bases are TGTGCCAGCAGTTGGCTCTCGGAGACCCAGTACTTC. Amino acid sequence: CASSWLSETQYF.

This clone was seen just once. The rearrangement links TRBV5-4 to TRBJ1-2, with a possible D match to TRBD1 (5 bases). The CDR3 has 14 residues. Germline V gene data show CDR1 as SGHNT and CDR2 as YYREEE (reference sequence). The ends were cut back, 1 base at V and 3 bases at J, with 10 bases in the middle. In DNA form, the CDR3 reads TGTGCCAGCAGCTTGTGGCAGGGTGACTATGGCTACACCTTC. Its translation is CASSLWQGDYGYTF.

The gene calls are TRBV19 and TRBJ1-5; 8 nucleotides agree with TRBD1. Trimming cost V 6 bases and J 4 bases; bases outside gene matches: 11. The CDR3 runs to 16 residues. Per the germline V gene, CDR1 is LNHDA and CDR2 is SQIVND (reference sequence). CDR3 sequence reads: CASSKDREGLNQPQHF. CDR3 nucleotides: TGTGCCAGTAGCAAGGACAGGGAAGGCCTAAATCAGCCCCAGCATTTT.

The J gene is TRBJ1-2, the V gene TRBV7-9, with 7 bases identical to TRBD1. This CDR3 contains 14 residues. The germline gives CDR1 SEHNR, CDR2 FQNEAQ (reference sequence). The V and J ends lost 6 bases and 3 bases, in that order; junction bases with no gene match: 7. This CDR3 is CASSADREYYGYTF. The CDR3, as DNA: TGTGCCAGCAGTGCCGACAGGGAGTACTATGGCTACACCTTC.

The V and J genes are TRBV2 and TRBJ1-6; 8 bases are a match to TRBD1. Trimming removed 4 bases from V and 6 bases from J; junction bases left unmatched: 5. The V gene's germline CDR1 is SNHLY and CDR2 FYNNEI. The CDR3 covers 15 residues. CDR3 DNA sequence: TGTGCCAGCAGTGGGACAGGGAGAGGTAATTCACCCCTCCACTTT. Translated, it gives CASSGTGRGNSPLHF. Full variable domain (outside the CDR3, taken from reference TRBV2 and TRBJ1-6): EPEVTQTPSHQVTQMGQEVILRCVPISNHLYFYWYRQILGQKVEFLVSFYNNEISEKSEIFDDQFSVERPDGSNFTLKIRSTKLEDSAMYFCASSGTGRGNSPLHFGNGTRLTVT.

This chain uses TRBV13 with TRBJ1-2; D call uncertain. V was pared by 0 bases and J by 2 bases, with 13 bases between. This CDR3 contains 16 residues. The germline V gene encodes CDR1 PRHDT and CDR2 FYEKMQ (reference sequence). The CDR3 DNA reads as TGTGCCAGCAGCTTAGGTGAGGGAGATCTGAACTATGGCTACACCTTC. Translated: CASSLGEGDLNYGYTF. Filled out from reference TRBV13 and TRBJ1-2, the complete variable domain reads AAGVIQSPRHLIKEKRETATLKCYPIPRHDTVYWYQQGPGQDPQFLISFYEKMQSDKGSIPDRFSAQQFSDYHSELNMSSLELGDSALYFCASSLGEGDLNYGYTFGSGTRLTVV.

The gene calls are TRBV29-1 and TRBJ1-1, with 7 bases fitting TRBD1. The V segment lost 6 bases and the J segment 1 base; nucleotides outside the gene matches: 5. There are 13 residues in the CDR3. Germline assignment: CDR1 SQVTM and CDR2 ANQGSEA. CDR3 nucleotides: TGCAGCGTCAAACAGGGGAGGAACACTGAAGCTTTCTTT. Its translation is CSVKQGRNTEAFF.

This chain joins TRBV6-5 and TRBJ2-1; 10 nucleotides align to TRBD1. The CDR3 consists of 15 residues. J gave up 7 bases and V 11 bases, and 14 bases lay outside the gene matches. CDR1 is MNHEY and CDR2 is SVGAGI in the germline V gene. The CDR3 DNA reads as TGTGCCTCTAGGTCCGTTGGGACAGGGGATAATGAGCAGTTCTTC. Amino acid sequence: CASRSVGTGDNEQFF.